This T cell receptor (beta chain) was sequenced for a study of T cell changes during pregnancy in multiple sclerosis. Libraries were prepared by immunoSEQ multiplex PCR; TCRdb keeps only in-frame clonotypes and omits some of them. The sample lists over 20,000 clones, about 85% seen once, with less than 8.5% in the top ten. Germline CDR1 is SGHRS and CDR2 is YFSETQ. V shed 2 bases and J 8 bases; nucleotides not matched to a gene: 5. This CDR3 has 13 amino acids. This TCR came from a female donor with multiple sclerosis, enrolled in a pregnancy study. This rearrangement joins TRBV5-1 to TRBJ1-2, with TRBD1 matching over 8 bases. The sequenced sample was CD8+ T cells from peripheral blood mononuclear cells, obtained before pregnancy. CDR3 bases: TGCGCCAGCAGCTTCCCAGGGGGCTACGGCTACACCTTC. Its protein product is CASSFPGGYGYTF.